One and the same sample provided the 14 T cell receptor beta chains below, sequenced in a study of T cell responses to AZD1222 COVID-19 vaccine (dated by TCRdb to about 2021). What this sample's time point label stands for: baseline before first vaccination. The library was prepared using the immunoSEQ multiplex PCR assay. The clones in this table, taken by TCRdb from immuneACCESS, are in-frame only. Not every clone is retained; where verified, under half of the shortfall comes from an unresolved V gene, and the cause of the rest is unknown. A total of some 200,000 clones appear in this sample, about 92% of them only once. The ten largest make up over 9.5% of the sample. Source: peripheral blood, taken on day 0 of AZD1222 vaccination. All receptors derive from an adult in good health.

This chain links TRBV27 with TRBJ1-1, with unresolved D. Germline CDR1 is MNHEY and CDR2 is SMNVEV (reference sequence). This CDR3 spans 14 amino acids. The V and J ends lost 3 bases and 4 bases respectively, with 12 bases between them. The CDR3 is CASSFNEWGTEAFF. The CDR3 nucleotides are TGTGCCAGCAGTTTTAACGAGTGGGGCACTGAAGCTTTCTTT.

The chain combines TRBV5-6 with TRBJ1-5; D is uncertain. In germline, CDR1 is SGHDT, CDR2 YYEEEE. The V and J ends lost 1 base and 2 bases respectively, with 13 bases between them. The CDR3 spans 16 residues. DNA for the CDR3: TGTGCCAGCAGCTTGACAAAAGTGGCAGGCAATCAGCCCCAGCATTTT. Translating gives CASSLTKVAGNQPQHF. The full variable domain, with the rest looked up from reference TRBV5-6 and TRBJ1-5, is DAGVTQSPTHLIKTRGQQVTLRCSPKSGHDTVSWYQQALGQGPQFIFQYYEEEERQRGNFPDRFSGHQFPNYSSELNVNALLLGDSALYLCASSLTKVAGNQPQHFGDGTRLSIL.

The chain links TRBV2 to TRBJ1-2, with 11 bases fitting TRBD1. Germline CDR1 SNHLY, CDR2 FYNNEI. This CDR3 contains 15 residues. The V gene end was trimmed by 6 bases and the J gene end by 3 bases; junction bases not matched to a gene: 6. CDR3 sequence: CASRPGQGAYYGYTF. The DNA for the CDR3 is TGTGCCAGCAGACCAGGACAGGGGGCATACTATGGCTACACCTTC.

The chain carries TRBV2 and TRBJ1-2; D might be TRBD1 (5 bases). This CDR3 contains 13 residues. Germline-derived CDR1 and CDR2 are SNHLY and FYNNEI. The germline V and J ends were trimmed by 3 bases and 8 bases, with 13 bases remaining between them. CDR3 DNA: TGTGCCAGCAGTGATGGTTGGGGGGGAGGCTACACCTTC. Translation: CASSDGWGGGYTF.

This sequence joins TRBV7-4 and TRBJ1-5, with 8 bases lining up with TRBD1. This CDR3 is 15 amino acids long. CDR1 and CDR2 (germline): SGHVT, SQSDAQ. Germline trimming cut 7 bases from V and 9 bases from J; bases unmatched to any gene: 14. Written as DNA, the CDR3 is TGTGCCAGCATTAATAGGGCAGGGGGCGTCAGGCCCCAGCATTTT. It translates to CASINRAGGVRPQHF.

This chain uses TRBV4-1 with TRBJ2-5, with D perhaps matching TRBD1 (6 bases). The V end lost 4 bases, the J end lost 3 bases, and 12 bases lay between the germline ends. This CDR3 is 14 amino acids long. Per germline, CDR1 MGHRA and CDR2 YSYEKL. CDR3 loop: CASSPPDREETQYF. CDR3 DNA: TGCGCCAGCAGCCCCCCGGACAGAGAAGAGACCCAGTACTTC.

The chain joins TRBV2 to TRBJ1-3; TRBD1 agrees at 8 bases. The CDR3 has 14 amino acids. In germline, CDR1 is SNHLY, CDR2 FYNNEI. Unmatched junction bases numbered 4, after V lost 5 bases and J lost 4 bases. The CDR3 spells CASSRTGQGNTIYF. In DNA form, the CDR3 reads TGTGCCAGCAGTAGGACAGGGCAAGGAAACACCATATATTTT. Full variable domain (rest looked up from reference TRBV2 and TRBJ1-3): EPEVTQTPSHQVTQMGQEVILRCVPISNHLYFYWYRQILGQKVEFLVSFYNNEISEKSEIFDDQFSVERPDGSNFTLKIRSTKLEDSAMYFCASSRTGQGNTIYFGEGSWLTVV.

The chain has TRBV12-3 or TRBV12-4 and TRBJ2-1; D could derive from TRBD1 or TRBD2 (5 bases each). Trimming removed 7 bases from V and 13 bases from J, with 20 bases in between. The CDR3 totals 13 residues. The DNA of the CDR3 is TGTGCCAGCAACGACCAGGGTGGGAGAGGACAGTTCTTC. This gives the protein CASNDQGGRGQFF.

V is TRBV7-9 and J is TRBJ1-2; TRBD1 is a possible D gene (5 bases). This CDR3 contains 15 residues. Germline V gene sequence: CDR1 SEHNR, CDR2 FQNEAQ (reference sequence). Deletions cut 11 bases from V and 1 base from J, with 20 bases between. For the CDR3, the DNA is TGTGCCGGACGGGGGAGGGGAGGAGGTAACTATGGCTACACCTTC. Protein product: CAGRGRGGGNYGYTF.

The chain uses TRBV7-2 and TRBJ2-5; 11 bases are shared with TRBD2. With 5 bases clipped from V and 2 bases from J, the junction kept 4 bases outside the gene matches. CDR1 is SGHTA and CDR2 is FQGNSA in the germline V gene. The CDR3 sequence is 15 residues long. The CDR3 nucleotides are TGTGCCAGCAGCGAGCTAGCGGGGGGACAAGAGACCCAGTACTTC. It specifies CASSELAGGQETQYF.

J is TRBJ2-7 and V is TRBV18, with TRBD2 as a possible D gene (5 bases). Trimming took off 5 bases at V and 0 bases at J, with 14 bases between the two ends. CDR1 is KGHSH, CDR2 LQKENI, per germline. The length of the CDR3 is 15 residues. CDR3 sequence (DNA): TGTGCCAGCTCATACACGGGGATTAGCTCCTACGAGCAGTACTTC. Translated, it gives CASSYTGISSYEQYF.

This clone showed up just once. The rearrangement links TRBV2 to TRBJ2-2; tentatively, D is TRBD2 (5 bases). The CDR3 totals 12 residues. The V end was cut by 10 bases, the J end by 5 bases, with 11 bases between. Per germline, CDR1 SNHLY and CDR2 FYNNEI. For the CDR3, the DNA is TGTGCCACTATCAGAGGGACCGGGGAGCTGTTTTTT. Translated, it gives CATIRGTGELFF.

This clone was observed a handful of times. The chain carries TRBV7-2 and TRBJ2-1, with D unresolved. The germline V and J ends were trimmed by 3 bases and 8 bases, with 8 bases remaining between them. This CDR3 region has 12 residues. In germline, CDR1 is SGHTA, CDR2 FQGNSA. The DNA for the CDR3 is TGTGCCAGCAGCTTTAGTCGGGATGAGCAGTTCTTC. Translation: CASSFSRDEQFF.

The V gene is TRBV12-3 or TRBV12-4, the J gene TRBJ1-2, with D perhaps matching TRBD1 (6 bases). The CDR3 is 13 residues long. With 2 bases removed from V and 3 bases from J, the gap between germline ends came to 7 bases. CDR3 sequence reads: CASSLNRDYGYTF. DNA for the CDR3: TGTGCCAGCAGTTTAAACAGGGACTATGGCTACACCTTC.